One sample yielded the 15 T cell receptor beta chains listed below, sequenced in a study of T cells in Graves' hyperthyroidism and ophthalmopathy. TCR beta CDR3 region amplification was performed from RNA transcripts. HTBI primers were the set used in a first-round RT-PCR of the TCR CDR3. One entry per CDR3 protein, called by TCRdb with MiXCR from the multiplex PCR reads. The sample gives approximately 370,000 distinct CDR3 sequences, about 15% of which show up once; around a third is in the top ten. Sample: blood. The receptor source for this set is a woman aged 30 to 39 with Graves' hyperthyroidism.

This clonotype was detected a few times. The chain has TRBV20-1 and TRBJ2-1, with TRBD2 matching over 7 bases. The germline CDR1 and CDR2 sequences are DFQATT and SNEGSKA (reference sequence). J gave up 5 bases and V 3 bases, and 7 bases lay outside the gene matches. The length of the CDR3 is 14 residues. The CDR3 DNA sequence: TGCAGTGCTAGCGGCGCTAGCGGAAACAATGAGCAGTTCTTC. Residues: CSASGASGNNEQFF.

With respect to this clonotype: A much larger clone lies a single base off, so this may be a read error. The chain joins TRBV30 to TRBJ2-3; D might be TRBD2 (5 bases). The CDR3 length is 13 residues. The V end lost 5 bases, the J end lost 1 base, and 10 bases lay between the germline ends. CDR1 GTSNPN and CDR2 SVGIG come from the germline V gene (reference sequence). This CDR3 is CAWGLLGTDTQYF. CDR3 DNA: TGTGCCTGGGGACTGCTCGGCACAGATACGCAGTATTTT.

The rearrangement links TRBV7-2 to TRBJ2-7; D gene ambiguous. Deletions cut 5 bases from V and 2 bases from J, with 13 bases between. Germline values: CDR1 SGHTA, CDR2 FQGNSA. This CDR3 comprises 14 residues. The CDR3 spells CASSPTSRAYEQYF. DNA of the CDR3: TGTGCCAGCAGCCCTACGTCAAGGGCCTACGAGCAGTACTTC.

Ten or more counts support this clonotype. The rearrangement links TRBV20-1 to TRBJ2-5, with D possibly being TRBD1 (5 bases). Germline lookup yields CDR1 DFQATT and CDR2 SNEGSKA (reference sequence). Trimming stripped 1 base from V and 7 bases from J, with 25 bases between. This CDR3 is 17 amino acids long. CDR3 nucleotides: TGCAGTGCTAGAGCTTTGGAGAGGAAACTCCCAAGGGGGACCCAGTACTTC. Protein: CSARALERKLPRGTQYF.

This clonotype was observed a few times. The chain links TRBV19 to TRBJ1-1, with 8 bases fitting TRBD1. Unmatched junction bases numbered 3, after V lost 1 base and J lost 5 bases. Germline CDR1 reads LNHDA; CDR2 reads SQIVND (reference sequence). The CDR3 runs 14 residues. CDR3 region: CASSIGTGLTEAFF. The CDR3 DNA reads as TGTGCCAGTAGTATAGGGACAGGGCTTACTGAAGCTTTCTTT.

V usage is TRBV24-1 and J usage is TRBJ1-2; TRBD1 matches 7 bases. Germline CDR1 and CDR2: KGHDR and SFDVKD. This CDR3 contains 14 residues. V trimming: 3 bases; J trimming: 4 bases; junction bases outside the gene matches: 4. This CDR3 is CATSDLRQGYGYTF. The DNA of the CDR3 is TGTGCCACCAGTGATCTAAGACAGGGCTATGGCTACACCTTC.

CDR3 nucleotides: TGTGCCAGCAGCTTAGGAAGGGAAGGGTCACCCCTCCACTTT. Protein sequence: CASSLGREGSPLHF. The V and J genes are TRBV7-2 and TRBJ1-6, with D unclear. V was pared by 1 base and J by 10 bases, with 11 bases between. Germline values: CDR1 SGHTA, CDR2 FQGNSA. The CDR3 extends over 14 amino acids.

This clonotype was seen a single time. With a much larger clone just one base away, this may be a read error. This chain connects TRBV20-1 to TRBJ2-3; D is possibly TRBD2 (5 bases). V was shortened by 1 base and J by 4 bases, with 9 bases between the two germline ends. CDR1 is DFQATT and CDR2 is SNEGSKA in the germline V gene (reference sequence). The CDR3 totals 13 residues. The CDR3 protein is CSARGFSADTQYF. The CDR3 DNA is TGCAGTGCTAGAGGATTTAGCGCAGATACGCAGTATTTT.

This clonotype came up many times. The chain combines TRBV28 with TRBJ2-7, with 11 bases matching TRBD2. V trimming: 4 bases; J trimming: 2 bases; junction bases outside the gene matches: 7. The CDR3 has 16 amino acids. Germline CDR1 reads MDHEN; CDR2 reads SYDVKM. The DNA of the CDR3 is TGTGCCAGCAGTTACCGCCTAGCGGGAGGAGCCTACGAGCAGTACTTC. Amino acid sequence: CASSYRLAGGAYEQYF.

This clonotype appeared many times. This CDR3 reads CASSSGGAGYEQYF. The CDR3 nucleotides are TGTGCCAGCAGTTCCGGCGGGGCGGGTTACGAGCAGTACTTC. The rearrangement links TRBV6-1 to TRBJ2-7; weak D call: TRBD2 (6 bases). Germline V lookup: CDR1 MNHNS, CDR2 SASEGT. V was pared by 5 bases and J by 4 bases, with 15 bases between. The CDR3 is 14 amino acids.

This clonotype showed up many times. The rearrangement uses TRBV28 and TRBJ1-2; tentative D call: TRBD1 (5 bases). The CDR3 contains 12 residues. The germline V gene has CDR1 MDHEN and CDR2 SYDVKM. The germline V and J ends were trimmed by 3 bases and 7 bases, with 9 bases remaining between them. In nucleotides, the CDR3 is TGTGCCAGCAGTTTGGGGACGAGTGGCTACACCTTC. Protein product: CASSLGTSGYTF.

The J gene is TRBJ2-1, the V gene TRBV7-9; D is perhaps TRBD2 (7 bases). The V and J ends lost 5 bases and 12 bases respectively, with 17 bases between them. The CDR3 totals 13 residues. CDR1 and CDR2 (germline): SEHNR, FQNEAQ (reference sequence). This CDR3 reads CASSPHEGGLQFF. CDR3 coding DNA: TGTGCCAGCAGCCCCCACGAGGGGGGGCTGCAGTTCTTC. Full variable domain (outside the CDR3, taken from reference TRBV7-9 and TRBJ2-1): DTGVSQNPRHKITKRGQNVTFRCDPISEHNRLYWYRQTLGQGPEFLTYFQNEAQLEKSRLLSDRFSAERPKGSFSTLEIQRTEQGDSAMYLCASSPHEGGLQFFGPGTRLTVL.

This clonotype was seen repeatedly, ten times or more. The chain links TRBV28 to TRBJ2-7, with TRBD2 as a possible D gene (7 bases). Between the trimmed V and J ends, which lost 5 bases and 6 bases, there was a span of 23 bases. Per germline, CDR1 MDHEN and CDR2 SYDVKM. The CDR3 is 16 residues long. CDR3 coding DNA: TGTGCCAGCAGTGGTTTGTCCGGGGGGCGGCCCGGCGAGCAGTACTTC. Translating gives CASSGLSGGRPGEQYF.

The chain joins TRBV9 to TRBJ2-1; D is possibly TRBD2 (6 bases). The CDR3 runs to 12 residues. Germline V gene sequence: CDR1 SGDLS, CDR2 YYNGEE. V lost 2 bases, J lost 8 bases, and 8 bases lay in between. The chain's CDR3 is CASSVTSHEQFF. The CDR3 bases are TGTGCCAGCAGCGTCACTAGCCATGAGCAGTTCTTC.

The rearrangement uses TRBV29-1 and TRBJ2-7; D remains unclear. V was pared by 4 bases and J by 11 bases, with 12 bases between. This CDR3 is 10 amino acids long. Germline loops: CDR1 SQVTM, CDR2 ANQGSEA. CDR3 sequence (DNA): TGCAGCGTTGTTGAGTCGAGAGAGTACTTC. Translation: CSVVESREYF.